Each of the 14 T cell receptor beta chains below was sequenced from the same sample in a study of cytomegalovirus exposure and HLA in healthy donors. TCRdb's table, derived via immunoSEQ multiplex PCR, lists solely in-frame clones and lacks some. Among hundreds of thousands of clones listed, roughly 89% were seen once. Sequenced input: PBMCs. The receptor source for this set is a woman aged 18-29 years in good health and CMV-seronegative.

The gene calls are TRBV7-6 and TRBJ2-1, with 7 bases matching TRBD2. Germline V CDR1 and CDR2: SGHVS, FNYEAQ. There are 17 residues in the CDR3. V gave up 5 bases and J gave up 0 bases; unmatched junction bases: 10. This CDR3 reads CASSPQAGPPSYNEQFF. In DNA form, the CDR3 reads TGTGCCAGCAGCCCCCAAGCGGGGCCGCCCTCCTACAATGAGCAGTTCTTC. Supplemented by reference TRBV7-6 and TRBJ2-1, the full variable domain reads GAGVSQSPRYKVTKRGQDVALRCDPISGHVSLYWYRQALGQGPEFLTYFNYEAQQDKSGLPNDRFSAERPEGSISTLTIQRTEQRDSAMYRCASSPQAGPPSYNEQFFGPGTRLTVL.

The gene calls are TRBV2 and TRBJ2-6, with 9 nucleotides matching TRBD1. Trimming removed 6 bases from V and 4 bases from J; junction bases left unmatched: 10. Per germline, CDR1 SNHLY and CDR2 FYNNEI. The CDR3 contains 17 residues. The CDR3 reads CASSDSGTGLGANVLTF. CDR3 nucleotide sequence: TGTGCCAGCAGCGACAGCGGGACAGGGCTCGGGGCCAACGTCCTGACTTTC.

The J gene is TRBJ2-7, the V gene TRBV5-1; 7 bases are shared with TRBD1. The CDR3 is made up of 14 amino acids. Germline V gene lookup returns CDR1 SGHRS and CDR2 YFSETQ. Trimming took 2 bases from V and 1 from J; bases not matched to a gene: 3. The CDR3, as DNA: TGCGCCAGCAGCTTATTACAGGGGTCCTACGAGCAGTACTTC. It codes for CASSLLQGSYEQYF.

The chain combines TRBV6-1 with TRBJ1-2; 11 bases are a match to TRBD1. The CDR3 has 18 residues. J gave up 3 bases and V 1 base, and 10 bases lay outside the gene matches. Looked up from germline, CDR1 is MNHNS and CDR2 is SASEGT. The CDR3 DNA reads as TGTGCCAGCAGTGAAGAGGGGACAGGGGGGAAAGGCTACTATGGCTACACCTTC. Translation gives CASSEEGTGGKGYYGYTF.

The rearrangement links TRBV27 to TRBJ2-7; possibly TRBD2 for D (6 bases). V was shortened by 2 bases and J by 6 bases, with 20 bases between the two germline ends. Germline CDR1 reads MNHEY; CDR2 reads SMNVEV (reference sequence). The CDR3 is 16 amino acids. CDR3 in DNA: TGTGCCAGCAGTTTAGCCGGAGGGGTCGTCCGCGGCGAGCAGTACTTC. It translates to CASSLAGGVVRGEQYF.

The rearrangement uses TRBV13 and TRBJ2-4; 8 positions agree with TRBD1. Trimming at V came to 4 bases and at J to 4 bases, leaving 6 bases not matched to a gene. The germline gives CDR1 PRHDT, CDR2 FYEKMQ (reference sequence). The CDR3 contains 15 residues. Here the CDR3 DNA reads TGTGCCAGCAGCTCGCCCGGACAGGGTAAAAACATTCAGTACTTC. Translating gives CASSSPGQGKNIQYF.

This clone appeared a few times. The chain uses TRBV27 and TRBJ1-5, with 8 bases aligning to TRBD1. This CDR3 comprises 17 residues. The germline V gene encodes CDR1 MNHEY and CDR2 SMNVEV (reference sequence). Losses at the gene ends were 2 bases for V and 1 base for J; bases not matched to a gene: 7. The CDR3 DNA follows: TGTGCCAGCAGTTTAATATCAGGGGGCATGAGCAATCAGCCCCAGCATTTT. It translates to CASSLISGGMSNQPQHF.

The chain is built from TRBV5-1 and TRBJ1-4; TRBD1 matches 8 bases. This CDR3 spans 16 amino acids. Unmatched junction bases numbered 11, after V lost 5 bases and J lost 5 bases. CDR1 and CDR2 (germline): SGHRS, YFSETQ. The CDR3 is CASSFQARTGNEKLFF. CDR3 sequence (DNA): TGCGCCAGCAGTTTTCAGGCCCGGACAGGGAATGAAAAACTGTTTTTT.

This clone was counted a single time. V and J are TRBV28 and TRBJ2-4; TRBD2 agrees at 9 bases. CDR3 length: 17 amino acids. The germline V gene encodes CDR1 MDHEN and CDR2 SYDVKM. With 3 bases clipped from V and 2 bases from J, the junction kept 8 bases outside the gene matches. The CDR3 spells CASSLPSGVGTKNIQYF. CDR3 nucleotide sequence: TGTGCCAGCAGTTTGCCTAGCGGGGTAGGAACCAAAAACATTCAGTACTTC. Full variable domain (rest looked up from reference TRBV28 and TRBJ2-4): DVKVTQSSRYLVKRTGEKVFLECVQDMDHENMFWYRQDPGLGLRLIYFSYDVKMKEKGDIPEGYSVSREKKERFSLILESASTNQTSMYLCASSLPSGVGTKNIQYFGAGTRLSVL.

This clone was picked up one time. The same CDR3 arises from other DNA sequences in this sample as well. The chain is built from TRBV28 and TRBJ2-7; TRBD2 matches 14 bases. Trimming removed 6 bases from V and 0 bases from J; junction bases left unmatched: 4. The CDR3 loop spans 16 amino acids. Germline V lookup: CDR1 MDHEN, CDR2 SYDVKM. The CDR3 protein is CASSPGTSGSSYEQYF. CDR3 bases: TGTGCCAGCAGCCCAGGGACTAGCGGGAGCTCCTACGAGCAGTACTTC.

The V and J genes are TRBV28 and TRBJ1-5; 8 bases agree with TRBD1. Trimming removed 4 bases from V and 0 bases from J; junction bases left unmatched: 5. The germline CDR1 and CDR2 sequences are MDHEN and SYDVKM. This CDR3 is built from 16 residues. CDR3 loop: CASSSDRGYSNQPQHF. CDR3 nucleotide sequence: TGTGCCAGCAGTTCCGACAGGGGATATAGCAATCAGCCCCAGCATTTT. The complete variable domain, with remaining parts taken from reference TRBV28 and TRBJ1-5, reads DVKVTQSSRYLVKRTGEKVFLECVQDMDHENMFWYRQDPGLGLRLIYFSYDVKMKEKGDIPEGYSVSREKKERFSLILESASTNQTSMYLCASSSDRGYSNQPQHFGDGTRLSIL.

V and J are TRBV11-2 and TRBJ1-4; 7 nucleotides match TRBD1. Trimming cost V 1 base and J 10 bases; bases outside gene matches: 9. CDR3 length: 15 amino acids. Germline CDR1 and CDR2: SGHAT and FQNNGV. The CDR3 spells CASSLVAGGPRKLFF. DNA of the CDR3: TGTGCCAGCAGCTTAGTCGCAGGGGGGCCCAGAAAACTGTTTTTT. Full variable domain (outside the CDR3, taken from reference TRBV11-2 and TRBJ1-4): EAGVAQSPRYKIIEKRQSVAFWCNPISGHATLYWYQQILGQGPKLLIQFQNNGVVDDSQLPKDRFSAERLKGVDSTLKIQPAKLEDSAVYLCASSLVAGGPRKLFFGSGTQLSVL.

This chain uses TRBV6-4 with TRBJ2-3, with a possible D match to TRBD1 (6 bases). This CDR3 has 13 amino acids. Germline loops: CDR1 MRHNA, CDR2 SNTAGT. V dropped 6 bases and J dropped 4 bases, with 11 bases sitting between them. As DNA, the CDR3 is TGTGCCAGCAGCCTTGGGACACCAGATACGCAGTATTTT. The encoded protein is CASSLGTPDTQYF.

The V and J genes are TRBV25-1 and TRBJ2-1; 9 bases fit TRBD2. This CDR3 has 16 residues. Germline assignment: CDR1 MGHDK and CDR2 SYGVNS. Trimming at V came to 1 base and at J to 4 bases, leaving 5 bases not matched to a gene. The CDR3 protein is CASSEFAGGVYNEQFF. The CDR3 DNA reads as TGTGCCAGCAGTGAATTTGCGGGAGGGGTATACAATGAGCAGTTCTTC. The entire variable domain, with the rest obtained from reference TRBV25-1 and TRBJ2-1, is as follows: EADIYQTPRYLVIGTGKKITLECSQTMGHDKMYWYQQDPGMELHLIHYSYGVNSTEKGDLSSESTVSRIRTEHFPLTLESARPSHTSQYLCASSEFAGGVYNEQFFGPGTRLTVL.